Below are 21 T cell receptor beta chains sequenced from a single sample in a study of Tregs in tolerant kidney transplant recipients. Related graft donors supplied nonmyeloablative bone marrow transplants, and mixed chimerism was transient. Profiling relied on immunoSEQ multiplex PCR, and the TCRdb table lists in-frame clones only, not all of them. The sample contains about 50,000 clones, roughly nine tenths of which appear only once. Sequences were derived from CD8+ T cells from blood (PBMCs), sampled 12 months after the transplant. The origin of the receptors is a human patient who received a combined kidney and bone marrow transplant. Part of the T cells may come from the graft donor.

CDR3 loop: CASSQLGNEQYF. In DNA form, the CDR3 reads TGTGCCAGCAGTCAATTGGGCAACGAGCAGTACTTC. V and J are TRBV2 and TRBJ2-7; the D is unclear. Germline assignment: CDR1 SNHLY and CDR2 FYNNEI. The CDR3 has 12 amino acids. The ends were cut back, 5 bases at V and 5 bases at J, with 10 bases in the middle.

Only a few counts were recorded for this clone. This chain connects TRBV27 to TRBJ1-1; D gene ambiguous. The CDR3 has 15 amino acids. The germline V gene has CDR1 MNHEY and CDR2 SMNVEV (reference sequence). The V gene lost 3 bases and the J gene lost 3 bases, with 14 bases spanning the gap. The CDR3 nucleotides read TGTGCCAGCAGTTTTAAAGGAGCTTGGTACACTGAAGCTTTCTTT. It codes for CASSFKGAWYTEAFF.

The chain couples TRBV5-6 to TRBJ2-4, with D possibly matching TRBD1 (6 bases). Germline V gives CDR1 SGHDT, CDR2 YYEEEE. V lost 7 bases, J lost 7 bases, and 12 bases lay in between. This CDR3 is 12 amino acids long. CDR3 residues: CASGTGYNIQYF. Written as DNA, the CDR3 is TGTGCCAGCGGCACAGGGTATAACATTCAGTACTTC.

J is TRBJ2-3 and V is TRBV7-3; no reliable D call. Germline V gene sequence: CDR1 SGHTA, CDR2 FQGTGA. Trimming stripped 5 bases from V and 5 bases from J, with 8 bases between. This CDR3 comprises 12 residues. The CDR3 region has the DNA TGTGCCAGCAGCCACCCGGGAGATACGCAGTATTTT. Protein sequence: CASSHPGDTQYF.

This chain connects TRBV19 to TRBJ1-4, with 12 bases matching TRBD1. Germline CDR1 and CDR2: LNHDA and SQIVND (reference sequence). CDR3 length: 17 residues. Trimming cost V 3 bases and J 3 bases; bases outside gene matches: 5. This CDR3 reads CASSIGTGGVSNEKLFF. The CDR3 DNA follows: TGTGCCAGTAGTATCGGGACAGGGGGCGTTTCTAATGAAAAACTGTTTTTT.

The V gene is TRBV2, the J gene TRBJ2-6; no firm D call. With 6 bases removed from V and 3 bases from J, the gap between germline ends came to 6 bases. The CDR3 spans 13 residues. Germline V gives CDR1 SNHLY, CDR2 FYNNEI. The CDR3 bases are TGTGCCAGCAGGGTCTATGGGGCCAACGTCCTGACTTTC. Translated, it gives CASRVYGANVLTF.

The chain is built from TRBV9 and TRBJ2-2; 9 bases match TRBD2. The CDR3 has 15 amino acids. Per germline, CDR1 SGDLS and CDR2 YYNGEE. With 0 bases clipped from V and 7 bases from J, the junction kept 4 bases outside the gene matches. The CDR3 region is CASSVDSGSIGELFF. DNA for the CDR3: TGTGCCAGCAGCGTAGATAGCGGGAGTATCGGGGAGCTGTTTTTT.

This clone has just one count. The CDR3 loop is CASSQEGTADYYEQYF. The CDR3 coding sequence is TGCGCCAGCAGCCAAGAAGGTACGGCGGACTACTACGAGCAGTACTTC. The chain links TRBV4-3 to TRBJ2-5, with D possibly being TRBD2 (6 bases). The tail of the sequence fits TRBJ2-7 better, so the J call may be wrong. The germline V gene encodes CDR1 LGHNA and CDR2 YSLEER. This CDR3 is built from 16 residues.

The rearrangement joins TRBV7-9 to TRBJ1-4; the match to TRBD1 covers 9 bases. CDR1 and CDR2 (germline): SEHNR, FQNEAQ (reference sequence). The CDR3 is 16 amino acids. V lost 1 base, J lost 0 bases, and 0 bases stayed unmatched. The DNA for the CDR3 is TGTGCCAGCAGCTTAGGGACAGGGGCAACTAATGAAAAACTGTTTTTT. It encodes CASSLGTGATNEKLFF.

The V call is TRBV19, the J call TRBJ1-4; 7 bases match TRBD1. The CDR3 loop spans 11 amino acids. Germline V gene lookup returns CDR1 LNHDA and CDR2 SQIVND (reference sequence). With 5 bases clipped from V and 10 bases from J, the junction kept 1 base outside the gene matches. CDR3: CASSSGGKLFF. DNA of the CDR3: TGTGCCAGTAGTTCAGGGGGAAAACTGTTTTTT.

V gene TRBV28 combines with J gene TRBJ2-1, with TRBD2 as a possible D gene (6 bases). CDR1 and CDR2 from the germline V gene are MDHEN and SYDVKM. The length of the CDR3 is 16 residues. Trimming left V 8 bases short and J 8 bases short, with 25 bases between. Here the CDR3 reads CASQNPTGRLFHEQFF. DNA for the CDR3: TGTGCCAGCCAAAACCCTACCGGGAGACTATTCCATGAGCAGTTCTTC.

CDR3 amino acids: CASQDPSGRADEQFF. CDR3 sequence (DNA): TGTGCCAGCCAGGATCCTAGCGGGAGGGCCGATGAGCAGTTCTTC. V and J are TRBV13 and TRBJ2-1; 12 bases map to TRBD2. Germline values: CDR1 PRHDT, CDR2 FYEKMQ (reference sequence). This CDR3 contains 15 residues. V shed 8 bases and J 8 bases; nucleotides not matched to a gene: 10.

The CDR3 DNA is TGTGCCAGCAGCCCTCTGGCGGTCAAAAACATTCAGTACTTC. This sequence encodes CASSPLAVKNIQYF. The V gene is TRBV9, the J gene TRBJ2-4; D call uncertain. The germline V gene encodes CDR1 SGDLS and CDR2 YYNGEE. V gave up 4 bases and J gave up 3 bases, with 11 bases separating them. The CDR3 runs to 14 residues. Combining the CDR3 with reference TRBV9 and TRBJ2-4 gives the whole variable domain DSGVTQTPKHLITATGQRVTLRCSPRSGDLSVYWYQQSLDQGLQFLIQYYNGEERAKGNILERFSAQQFPDLHSELNLSSLELGDSALYFCASSPLAVKNIQYFGAGTRLSVL.

The chain carries TRBV5-1 and TRBJ1-2; TRBD1 agrees at 8 bases. Germline CDR1 SGHRS, CDR2 YFSETQ. The CDR3 loop spans 15 amino acids. The ends lost 1 base at V and 4 bases at J; junction bases unmatched: 6. This chain's CDR3 is CASSLTGQGGYGYTF. The CDR3 nucleotides are TGCGCCAGCAGCTTGACCGGACAGGGAGGCTATGGCTACACCTTC.

The J gene is TRBJ2-5, the V gene TRBV27; perhaps TRBD1 as D (6 bases). The CDR3 is 14 residues long. Trimming took off 8 bases at V and 3 bases at J, with 16 bases between the two ends. The V gene's germline CDR1 is MNHEY and CDR2 SMNVEV (reference sequence). In DNA form, the CDR3 reads TGTGCCAGCCGCCCCGGGACATACGAAGAGACCCAGTACTTC. Its protein is CASRPGTYEETQYF.

This chain connects TRBV5-1 to TRBJ2-3; TRBD1 is a possible D gene (5 bases). Deletions cut 4 bases from V and 1 base from J, with 16 bases between. The CDR3 extends over 16 amino acids. Germline V CDR1 and CDR2: SGHRS, YFSETQ. The CDR3 DNA reads as TGCGCCAGCAGCCGGGCCCTAACAGGACGCACAGATACGCAGTATTTT. Translated: CASSRALTGRTDTQYF.

This chain joins TRBV2 and TRBJ2-7, with TRBD1 as a possible D gene (6 bases). The germline CDR1 and CDR2 sequences are SNHLY and FYNNEI. V lost 10 bases and J lost 2, with 12 bases in between. The CDR3 runs to 12 residues. CDR3 nucleotides: TGTGCCACACAGGGTCACGCCTACGAGCAGTACTTC. Its protein is CATQGHAYEQYF.

This chain uses TRBV27 with TRBJ2-1, with 8 nucleotides matching TRBD1. The length of the CDR3 is 14 residues. V gave up 3 bases and J gave up 9 bases; unmatched junction bases: 7. Per germline, CDR1 MNHEY and CDR2 SMNVEV (reference sequence). DNA for the CDR3: TGTGCCAGCAGTTTTCAGGGGGCGCTGGGTGAGCAGTTCTTC. It yields the protein CASSFQGALGEQFF.

This chain uses TRBV9 with TRBJ2-1; D is perhaps TRBD2 (7 bases). Trimming took 3 bases from V and 5 from J, leaving 18 bases between them. Germline CDR1 reads SGDLS; CDR2 reads YYNGEE. The CDR3 contains 16 residues. The CDR3 region is CASSGSWGGLNNEQFF. CDR3 in DNA: TGTGCCAGCAGCGGAAGCTGGGGGGGCCTAAACAATGAGCAGTTCTTC.

V and J are TRBV2 and TRBJ2-1; D perhaps matches TRBD2 (5 bases). Trimming left V 6 bases short and J 1 base short, with 13 bases between. Per the germline V gene, CDR1 is SNHLY and CDR2 is FYNNEI. This CDR3 comprises 15 residues. The CDR3 protein is CASSLDSGSYNEQFF. As DNA, the CDR3 is TGTGCCAGCAGCCTGGACTCGGGGTCCTACAATGAGCAGTTCTTC.

The chain uses TRBV4-2 and TRBJ2-1; 9 bases line up with TRBD1. With 1 base clipped from V and 7 bases from J, the junction kept 2 bases outside the gene matches. CDR1 and CDR2 from the germline V gene are LGHNA and YNFKEQ. The CDR3 totals 14 residues. CDR3 protein: CASSQGDRANEQFF. CDR3 sequence (DNA): TGTGCCAGCAGCCAAGGGGACAGGGCTAATGAGCAGTTCTTC.